These 22 T cell receptor beta chains originate from one sample sequenced in a study of OX40 agonist ivuxolimab in advanced cancers. Receptor amplification or capture employed the immunoSEQ multiplex PCR assay. Imported from immuneACCESS, the table was reduced by TCRdb to in-frame sequences with V and J called. These copies leave out some clones; in studies compared against another copy, an unresolved V gene accounts for under half, and the cause of the remainder is not known. For this sample the table gives more than 45,000 clones, of which roughly 84% were detected only once. The biggest ten clones account for roughly 9.9% of the sample. The specimen was CD4+ or CD8+ T cells sorted from blood, collected in a trial of the OX40 agonist ivuxolimab. The receptors were sampled from an adult with an advanced solid tumor such as melanoma, head and neck, liver or kidney cancer.

V is TRBV9 and J is TRBJ2-3; TRBD2 is a possible D gene (6 bases). This CDR3 spans 15 amino acids. V lost 3 bases and J 5 bases, leaving 16 bases between the germline ends. The V gene's germline CDR1 is SGDLS and CDR2 YYNGEE. In DNA form, the CDR3 reads TGTGCCAGCAGCGCCCTAGCGCGTGGGGTAGATACGCAGTATTTT. This codes for CASSALARGVDTQYF.

This chain joins TRBV9 and TRBJ2-2; the D is unclear. Germline CDR1 reads SGDLS; CDR2 reads YYNGEE. V was cut by 3 bases and J by 5 bases, with 5 bases left in between. The CDR3 extends over 12 amino acids. The CDR3 is CASSAVTGELFF. The CDR3 DNA follows: TGTGCCAGCAGCGCAGTAACCGGGGAGCTGTTTTTT.

The chain recombines TRBV28 with TRBJ1-1; possible D gene TRBD1, 5 bases. V shed 3 bases and J shed 1 base, with 9 bases lying between them. The CDR3 extends over 14 amino acids. The V gene's germline CDR1 is MDHEN and CDR2 SYDVKM. CDR3: CASSFQGANTEAFF. The CDR3 DNA follows: TGTGCCAGCAGTTTTCAGGGCGCGAACACTGAAGCTTTCTTT.

The chain recombines TRBV6-6 with TRBJ2-3; D is unresolved. CDR3 length equals 14 residues. V dropped 6 bases and J dropped 0 bases, with 10 bases sitting between them. Germline V CDR1 and CDR2: MNHNY, SVGAGI (reference sequence). The CDR3 DNA sequence: TGTGCCAGCAGAGACCTGTTTAGCACAGATACGCAGTATTTT. It translates to CASRDLFSTDTQYF.

V gene TRBV18 combines with J gene TRBJ1-3; D might be TRBD1 (5 bases). The CDR3 loop spans 16 amino acids. Germline V gives CDR1 KGHSH, CDR2 LQKENI. V was shortened by 3 bases and J by 2 bases, with 14 bases between the two germline ends. CDR3 coding DNA: TGTGCCAGCTCACCGGTCGGAAAGGGGCCTGGAAACACCATATATTTT. Translation gives CASSPVGKGPGNTIYF.

This chain uses TRBV7-9 with TRBJ2-6; the D call may be TRBD1 or TRBD2 (5 bases each). Trimming removed 3 bases from V and 4 bases from J, with 13 bases in between. CDR3 length: 16 amino acids. In germline, CDR1 is SEHNR, CDR2 FQNEAQ (reference sequence). The CDR3 DNA reads as TGTGCCAGCAGCTTCGGGACCGCAGGAGGGGCCAACGTCCTGACTTTC. It specifies CASSFGTAGGANVLTF.

This clone came up a few times. The CDR3 spells CAISRSGSPNEQFF. The CDR3 nucleotides are TGTGCCATCAGTCGGAGCGGGAGCCCTAATGAGCAGTTCTTC. The gene calls are TRBV10-3 and TRBJ2-1; 8 nucleotides align to TRBD2. Trimming at V came to 5 bases and at J to 7 bases, leaving 7 bases not matched to a gene. CDR3 size: 14 residues. The V gene's germline CDR1 is ENHRY and CDR2 SYGVKD.

This chain links TRBV30 with TRBJ2-7; possibly TRBD2 for D (5 bases). Germline V gene lookup returns CDR1 GTSNPN and CDR2 SVGIG (reference sequence). The V gene lost 4 bases and the J gene lost 0 bases, with 22 bases spanning the gap. The CDR3 loop spans 17 amino acids. Here the CDR3 reads CAWTLGRTSKASYEQYF. For the CDR3, the DNA is TGTGCCTGGACTCTTGGGCGGACTTCAAAAGCCTCCTACGAGCAGTACTTC.

CDR3 protein: CASSISHRNNEQFF. The CDR3, as DNA: TGTGCCAGTAGTATATCTCACAGGAACAATGAGCAGTTCTTC. The gene calls are TRBV19 and TRBJ2-1; D might be TRBD1 (5 bases). Germline V gives CDR1 LNHDA, CDR2 SQIVND (reference sequence). Trimming removed 2 bases at V and 5 bases at J, with 10 bases between. The CDR3 is 14 residues long.

CDR3 protein: CAWSANRITDTQYF. CDR3 nucleotide sequence: TGTGCCTGGAGTGCTAACAGGATCACAGATACGCAGTATTTT. This chain joins TRBV30 and TRBJ2-3; D perhaps matches TRBD1 (5 bases). From germline, CDR1 is GTSNPN and CDR2 SVGIG (reference sequence). The CDR3 length is 14 residues. The germline V and J ends were trimmed by 1 base and 2 bases, with 10 bases remaining between them.

This clone has just one count. Distinct nucleotide sequences in the sample also encode this CDR3. The chain recombines TRBV20-1 with TRBJ1-1; D gene uncertain. V lost 4 bases and J 3 bases, leaving 3 bases between the germline ends. Germline loops: CDR1 DFQATT, CDR2 SNEGSKA (reference sequence). CDR3 length equals 10 residues. Written as DNA, the CDR3 is TGCAGTGCTACGGACACTGAAGCTTTCTTT. It encodes CSATDTEAFF.

V is TRBV7-9 and J is TRBJ1-1; D is undetermined. Deletions cut 5 bases from V and 7 bases from J, with 8 bases between. The CDR3 contains 11 residues. CDR1 SEHNR and CDR2 FQNEAQ come from the germline V gene (reference sequence). The chain's CDR3 is CASSIEVEAFF. DNA for the CDR3: TGTGCCAGCAGCATAGAGGTTGAAGCTTTCTTT.

The chain couples TRBV5-8 to TRBJ1-4, with D possibly being TRBD1 (5 bases). CDR3 size: 14 residues. Trimming shortened V by 0 bases and J by 11 bases, and 14 bases separated the two germline ends. Looked up from germline, CDR1 is SGHTS and CDR2 is YDEGEE. DNA of the CDR3: TGTGCCAGCAGCTTGGGGATCGTGGGGGACAAACTGTTTTTT. Residues: CASSLGIVGDKLFF.

The V gene is TRBV19, the J gene TRBJ1-2; the D is unclear. The CDR3 has 13 residues. V was pared by 1 base and J by 3 bases, with 6 bases between. The germline V gene encodes CDR1 LNHDA and CDR2 SQIVND (reference sequence). CDR3 DNA: TGTGCCAGTAGTATAGGACCCGACTATGGCTACACCTTC. Encoded protein: CASSIGPDYGYTF.

The rearrangement joins TRBV18 to TRBJ2-1, with TRBD2 matching over 14 bases. The CDR3 runs 15 residues. Germline values: CDR1 KGHSH, CDR2 LQKENI. The trim removed 4 bases at V and 9 bases at J, leaving 5 bases unmatched. CDR3 loop: CASSQGLAGVGEQFF. Written as DNA, the CDR3 is TGTGCCAGCTCACAGGGACTAGCGGGAGTGGGTGAGCAGTTCTTC.

V is TRBV5-1 and J is TRBJ2-5, with TRBD1 matching 8 bases. The germline CDR1 and CDR2 sequences are SGHRS and YFSETQ. The length of the CDR3 is 15 residues. Trimming removed 0 bases from V and 5 bases from J; junction bases left unmatched: 6. The CDR3 here is CASSLGTGLGETQYF. The CDR3 bases are TGCGCCAGCAGCTTGGGGACAGGGTTGGGGGAGACCCAGTACTTC.

J is TRBJ1-2 and V is TRBV28; no clear D gene. Germline assignment: CDR1 MDHEN and CDR2 SYDVKM. This CDR3 is built from 15 residues. V lost 4 bases and J lost 5, with 17 bases in between. This CDR3 is CASSYGTSHRYGYTF. The CDR3 region has the DNA TGTGCCAGCAGTTACGGAACGTCTCATCGGTATGGCTACACCTTC.

The gene calls are TRBV4-1 and TRBJ2-3; 8 nucleotides line up with TRBD1. CDR1 is MGHRA, CDR2 YSYEKL, per germline. This CDR3 has 13 residues. V trimming: 5 bases; J trimming: 4 bases; junction bases outside the gene matches: 2. As DNA, the CDR3 is TGCGCCAGCAGCGACAGGGGACCAGATACGCAGTATTTT. Translated: CASSDRGPDTQYF.

The rearrangement joins TRBV9 to TRBJ2-7; D unclear. Germline CDR1 is SGDLS and CDR2 is YYNGEE. The germline V and J ends were trimmed by 4 bases and 0 bases, with 11 bases remaining between them. The length of the CDR3 is 14 residues. The CDR3 spells CASSPDTYSYEQYF. CDR3 in DNA: TGTGCCAGCAGCCCCGACACCTACTCCTACGAGCAGTACTTC.

V and J are TRBV30 and TRBJ2-2; 12 bases agree with TRBD2. The CDR3 runs to 16 residues. Trimming removed 3 bases from V and 7 bases from J; junction bases left unmatched: 9. Germline assignment: CDR1 GTSNPN and CDR2 SVGIG (reference sequence). CDR3 amino acids: CAWSSSGRARGGELFF. CDR3 sequence (DNA): TGTGCCTGGAGCTCTAGCGGGAGGGCCCGTGGCGGGGAGCTGTTTTTT.

The chain is built from TRBV18 and TRBJ2-5; 7 bases align to TRBD1. After removal of 6 bases from V and 4 bases from J, the junction contained 8 bases not matched to a gene. The CDR3 has 14 residues. CDR1 and CDR2 from the germline V gene are KGHSH and LQKENI. The chain's CDR3 is CASSGTAPRETQYF. In nucleotides, the CDR3 is TGTGCCAGCTCCGGGACAGCTCCGCGAGAGACCCAGTACTTC.

The V gene is TRBV19, the J gene TRBJ2-4, with a weak D call TRBD1 (6 bases). Germline V gene sequence: CDR1 LNHDA, CDR2 SQIVND (reference sequence). The length of the CDR3 is 15 residues. Trimming took 7 bases from V and 1 from J, leaving 14 bases between them. CDR3 residues: CASTETGGAKNIQYF. CDR3 DNA: TGTGCCAGTACCGAGACAGGCGGTGCCAAAAACATTCAGTACTTC.